The sequence of this T cell receptor beta chain was determined in a study of T cell responses to AZD1222 COVID-19 vaccine. About the research overall: Timing groups of about 4 and about 12 weeks for second doses were pooled.

The repertoire was sequenced with immunoSEQ multiplex PCR; TCRdb's copy has only in-frame clones and lacks some. This sample has around 35,000 clones, with less than 90% found just once. In germline, CDR1 is KGHSH, CDR2 LQKENI. The J segment lost 5 bases and the V segment lost 5 bases, leaving 7 bases of the junction unmatched. The CDR3 loop spans 16 amino acids. This chain connects TRBV18 to TRBJ2-1, with 12 bases lining up with TRBD2. The sequence came from an adult in good health. Specimen: peripheral blood, collected on day 0 of AZD1222 vaccination. In DNA, the CDR3 is TGTGCCAGCTCAGAGCTAGCGGGAGGGCCGAACAATGAGCAGTTCTTC. It specifies CASSELAGGPNNEQFF.